One and the same sample provided the 15 T cell receptor beta chains below, sequenced in a study of human T cells and chemical hapten exposure. This sample's time point: patch test 3, about 24 weeks after DPC sensitization. Treatment defined: therapeutic diphenylcyclopropenone sensitization with weekly scalp DPC. TCRdb analysed the RACE reads with MiXCR anew, one entry per CDR3 protein. This sample carries 55,000 to 75,000 distinct CDR3 sequences, roughly 12% of them seen once, and the ten largest clones take roughly 2.4%. Sequencing was performed on whole blood, taken in connection with sensitization to the hapten diphenylcyclopropenone (DPC). The receptors were sampled from a man younger than 45 with alopecia areata. Some clones in this sample may be carry-over from other donors' samples.

At least ten counts were recorded for this clonotype. The chain employs TRBV11-2 and TRBJ2-6; no clear D gene. The V and J ends lost 4 bases and 4 bases respectively, with 8 bases between them. Per germline, CDR1 SGHAT and CDR2 FQNNGV. The CDR3 runs to 14 residues. In nucleotides, the CDR3 is TGTGCCAGCAGCTGGGGTAGCGGGGCCAACGTCCTGACTTTC. Translating it yields CASSWGSGANVLTF.

This clonotype was recorded many times. The rearrangement links TRBV12-3 or TRBV12-4 to TRBJ2-3, with D perhaps TRBD1 or TRBD2 (5 bases each). Trimming cost V 5 bases and J 6 bases, with 18 bases left between them. The CDR3 has 15 amino acids. The CDR3 region has the DNA TGTGCCAGCAGTATCCTAGGTGGGGGACGCGATACGCAGTATTTT. Protein: CASSILGGGRDTQYF.

Ten or more counts support this clonotype. V and J are TRBV9 and TRBJ1-1; no clear D. Trimming pared 2 bases from V and 1 base from J, leaving 6 bases between. Germline V gene lookup returns CDR1 SGDLS and CDR2 YYNGEE. This CDR3 is built from 13 residues. The CDR3 sequence: CASSVMTNTEAFF. In nucleotides, the CDR3 is TGTGCCAGCAGCGTTATGACGAACACTGAAGCTTTCTTT.

This clonotype has ten or more counts. V is TRBV2 and J is TRBJ1-1; the D is unclear. With 8 bases removed from V and 3 bases from J, the gap between germline ends came to 13 bases. Per germline, CDR1 SNHLY and CDR2 FYNNEI. The CDR3 runs to 13 residues. CDR3 nucleotides: TGTGCCAGCTCCCCGTGGATGGACACTGAAGCTTTCTTT. Its protein product is CASSPWMDTEAFF.

The chain couples TRBV20-1 to TRBJ2-3, with a tentative D call TRBD2 (5 bases). This CDR3 has 13 amino acids. Trimming removed 5 bases at V and 2 bases at J, with 11 bases between. In germline, CDR1 is DFQATT, CDR2 SNEGSKA (reference sequence). The CDR3 spells CSAGTDSTDTQYF. The CDR3 DNA sequence: TGCAGTGCTGGTACGGACTCCACAGATACGCAGTATTTT.

This clonotype was seen a handful of times. This sequence joins TRBV7-9 and TRBJ1-4, with D possibly TRBD1 on 5 matching bases. CDR1 and CDR2 (germline): SEHNR, FQNEAQ (reference sequence). The CDR3 is made up of 14 amino acids. Trimming pared 3 bases from V and 7 bases from J, leaving 12 bases between. The CDR3 coding sequence is TGTGCCAGCAGCTTGAGTCAGGGTCGTGAAAAACTGTTTTTT. Its protein product is CASSLSQGREKLFF.

In its sample, this clonotype was seen a few times. This chain links TRBV5-1 with TRBJ2-1; D possibly corresponds to TRBD1 (5 bases). The CDR3 extends over 13 amino acids. The V gene's germline CDR1 is SGHRS and CDR2 YFSETQ. Trimming removed 5 bases at V and 8 bases at J, with 14 bases between. DNA for the CDR3: TGCGCCAGCAGTTCCTCAGGGTCCGATGAGCAGTTCTTC. It specifies CASSSSGSDEQFF.

This clonotype was observed at least ten times. This chain connects TRBV7-9 to TRBJ2-3; TRBD1 matches 7 bases. The V gene's germline CDR1 is SEHNR and CDR2 FQNEAQ (reference sequence). This CDR3 spans 15 amino acids. The J segment lost 3 bases and the V segment lost 4 bases, leaving 7 bases of the junction unmatched. The CDR3 region is CASSSRQGITDTQYF. The CDR3 DNA is TGTGCCAGCAGCTCCCGACAGGGTATAACAGATACGCAGTATTTT.

The rearrangement uses TRBV7-2 and TRBJ1-2, with D unresolved. The CDR3 totals 13 residues. CDR1 is SGHTA, CDR2 FQGNSA, per germline. V was shortened by 5 bases and J by 0 bases, with 7 bases between the two germline ends. CDR3 amino acids: CASSPDSNYGYTF. In DNA, the CDR3 is TGTGCCAGCAGCCCCGACTCTAACTATGGCTACACCTTC.

This clonotype was seen repeatedly, ten times or more. This chain joins TRBV6-6 and TRBJ1-5, with TRBD1 identical over 10 bases. J lost 3 bases, V lost 7 bases, and 9 bases had no gene match. Germline loops: CDR1 MNHNY, CDR2 SVGAGI (reference sequence). The length of the CDR3 is 16 residues. The DNA of the CDR3 is TGTGCCAGCAAGGTGGGGGACAGGGGCGACAATCAGCCCCAGCATTTT. Translation gives CASKVGDRGDNQPQHF.

The chain has TRBV18 and TRBJ1-1; TRBD1 matches at 7 bases. The CDR3 length is 17 residues. From germline, CDR1 is KGHSH and CDR2 LQKENI. Trimming at V came to 3 bases and at J to 4 bases, leaving 14 bases not matched to a gene. In DNA, the CDR3 is TGTGCCAGCTCACCCCAGAGGAGTGGGGCAGGGGGCACTGAAGCTTTCTTT. The encoded protein is CASSPQRSGAGGTEAFF.

This clonotype was observed once. The chain couples TRBV29-1 to TRBJ2-3; tentative D call: TRBD1 (6 bases). Germline lookup yields CDR1 SQVTM and CDR2 ANQGSEA. Trimming took off 7 bases at V and 6 bases at J, with 14 bases between the two ends. The CDR3 totals 12 residues. In nucleotides, the CDR3 is TGCAGCGCCGGTACAGGGTCCGATACGCAGTATTTT. Its protein product is CSAGTGSDTQYF.

The gene calls are TRBV20-1 and TRBJ1-5; D might be TRBD1 (5 bases). The CDR3 has 14 amino acids. V dropped 6 bases and J dropped 0 bases, with 12 bases sitting between them. CDR1 and CDR2 from the germline V gene are DFQATT and SNEGSKA (reference sequence). CDR3 residues: CSALLGDSNQPQHF. In nucleotides, the CDR3 is TGCAGTGCCCTCTTAGGGGATAGCAATCAGCCCCAGCATTTT.

The rearrangement links TRBV7-3 to TRBJ2-3; D gene uncertain. The V gene lost 5 bases and the J gene lost 6 bases, with 9 bases spanning the gap. The length of the CDR3 is 12 residues. Germline V gene data show CDR1 as SGHTA and CDR2 as FQGTGA. The chain's CDR3 is CASSIVRDTQYF. The CDR3 DNA reads TGTGCCAGCAGCATTGTCCGCGATACGCAGTATTTT.

In this sample, this clonotype turned up a few times. The chain is built from TRBV7-8 and TRBJ1-5; maybe TRBD1 (6 bases). V dropped 6 bases and J dropped 7 bases, with 19 bases sitting between them. This CDR3 is built from 15 residues. Germline assignment: CDR1 SGHVS and CDR2 FQNEAQ. Here the CDR3 DNA reads TGTGCCAGCAGTTCACAAACAGGGTTCCGCCAGCCCCAGCATTTT. Amino acid sequence: CASSSQTGFRQPQHF. The full variable domain, completed using reference TRBV7-8 and TRBJ1-5, is GAGVSQSPRYKVAKRGQDVALRCDPISGHVSLFWYQQALGQGPEFLTYFQNEAQLDKSGLPSDRFFAERPEGSVSTLKIQRTQQEDSAVYLCASSSQTGFRQPQHFGDGTRLSIL.